This TCR beta chain derives from a study of cytomegalovirus exposure and HLA in healthy donors. The study's findings and limits: At a 0.05 false discovery rate, a later analysis found approximately 17,000 TCR beta sequences to be associated with HLA alleles. Segments of the TCR beta V type were, in most cases, productive about 87% or about 30% of the time in an earlier analysis. The later analysis indicated that the majority of CMV-associated TCR beta chains appeared HLA-restricted. As immune exposure information, only CMV serostatus was available.

CDR1 GTSNPN and CDR2 SVGIG come from the germline V gene (reference sequence). V was clipped by 3 bases and J by 1 base, with 14 bases between them. The CDR3 covers 15 residues. About this clone: Its antigen remains unknown.

The PCR was carried out with 60 Vbeta primers and 13 Jbeta primers. Method: immunoSEQ multiplex PCR; TCRdb's copy keeps in-frame clones and lacks some. The sample lists approximately 110,000 clones, about three quarters occurring once. The chain employs TRBV30 and TRBJ2-3, with D unclear. Sequences were obtained from PBMCs. This receptor was identified in a woman in her fifties or sixties in good health and CMV-seropositive. Here the CDR3 reads CAWSKVEGGTDTQYF. CDR3 DNA: TGTGCCTGGAGCAAAGTGGAAGGAGGCACAGATACGCAGTATTTT.